This T cell receptor (beta chain) was identified in a study of a mutant IDH1 vaccine in newly diagnosed glioma. Study-wide context: Eight vaccinations were given in weeks 1, 3, 5, 7, 11, 15, 19 and 23. Previous care, which was radiotherapy, temozolomide, or both, most often involved both. The study started vaccination 4-6 weeks after radiotherapy alone, or with temozolomide cycles. Whole-study results and caveats: The study observed vaccine-induced immune responses in 90% to 95% of patients.

The time point denotes: week 11, during vaccination. Doses comprised 300 ug of mutant IDH1 20-mer peptide each, plus topical imiquimod. The assay was immunoSEQ multiplex PCR, and TCRdb's table has in-frame clones only and misses some. The sample lists about 130,000 clones, just under 80% occurring once. As regards this clone: What it binds is unknown.

This clonotype was obtained from a middle-aged man with glioma. Sequences were derived from PBMCs, sampled from a glioma patient whose treatment included an IDH1 peptide vaccine.

CDR3 nucleotides: TGTGCCAGCGCTAGGAGCGGTAACTATGGCTACACCTTC. This encodes CASARSGNYGYTF. The chain uses TRBV6-5 and TRBJ1-2; D ambiguous. The CDR3 length is 13 residues. Germline values: CDR1 MNHEY, CDR2 SVGAGI. V lost 8 bases to trimming and J lost 1 base, with 11 bases between them.